This record covers a single T cell receptor (beta chain). TCRdb re-called the RT-PCR reads with MiXCR, one entry per CDR3 protein. The data show 800,000 or so distinct CDR3 sequences, 21% seen once. V lost 8 bases to trimming and J lost 7 bases; unmatched junction nucleotides: 9. CDR3 size: 14 residues. This sample is part of a study of response to subunit inactivated influenza vaccine. The clonotype was recovered from a middle-aged man who received an inactivated influenza vaccine. The J gene is TRBJ2-1, the V gene TRBV12-3 or TRBV12-4, with TRBD1 matching over 9 bases. Sequencing used PBMCs from blood, obtained 5 to 6 days after vaccination. The CDR3 nucleotides read TGTGCCAGCCGTGGGGACAGGGAGGGTAATGAGCAGTTCTTC. Translated: CASRGDREGNEQFF.